The clone carrying this T cell receptor (beta chain) has only a few counts. Antigen specificity is unknown. This entry is derived from a study of OX40 agonist ivuxolimab in advanced cancers. Study details: Patients received the agonistic anti-OX40 (CD134) antibody ivuxolimab.

The CDR3 is 15 residues long. From germline, CDR1 is SGHRS and CDR2 YFSETQ. The ends were cut back, 2 bases at V and 8 bases at J, with 19 bases in the middle. Whole-study findings and limits: It was also the case that some nonresponders had low normalized T-cell clonal expansion. By week 6 at 0.1 to 3.0 mg/kg, blood CD4+ and CD8+ T cells had expanded clonally.

Clones were sequenced by immunoSEQ multiplex PCR, and TCRdb holds only the in-frame ones, with some missing. The sample has approximately 70,000 clones; approximately 86% are singletons. The input for sequencing was CD4+ or CD8+ T cells sorted from blood, taken in a trial of the OX40 agonist ivuxolimab. This TCR was sampled from an adult with an advanced solid tumor such as melanoma, head and neck, liver or kidney cancer. The chain carries TRBV5-1 and TRBJ1-2, with D perhaps TRBD1 (6 bases). The CDR3 DNA is TGCGCCAGCAGCTTTCAGGGGAGTAGGGAGTACGGCTACACCTTC. As protein: CASSFQGSREYGYTF.